Included here is one TCR beta chain sequence, with context. This table comes from immunoSEQ multiplex PCR, and its TCRdb copy is limited to in-frame clones, with some not included. This sample has under 150,000 clones, with 93% found just once. Germline values: CDR1 SGDLS, CDR2 YYNGEE. This CDR3 spans 15 amino acids. Trimming left V 3 bases short and J 3 bases short, with 15 bases between. These data belong to a study of T cell responses to AZD1222 COVID-19 vaccine. Overall study: Both about-4-week and about-12-week second-dose recipients were combined.

The sequence was obtained from an adult in good health. This material consisted of peripheral blood, taken on day 0 of AZD1222 vaccination. The chain uses TRBV9 and TRBJ1-1; tentative D call: TRBD1 (5 bases). The CDR3 reads CASSAGTGSDTEAFF. The CDR3 region has the DNA TGTGCCAGCAGCGCCGGGACGGGGTCGGACACTGAAGCTTTCTTT.